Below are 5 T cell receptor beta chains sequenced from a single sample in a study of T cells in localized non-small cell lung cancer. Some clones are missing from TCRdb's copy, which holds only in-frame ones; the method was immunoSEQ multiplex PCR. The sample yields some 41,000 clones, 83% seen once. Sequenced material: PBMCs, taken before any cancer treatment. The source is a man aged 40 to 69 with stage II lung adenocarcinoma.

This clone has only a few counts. CDR3: CASSLEVGGGGQDEQFF. CDR3 DNA: TGCGCCAGCAGCTTGGAGGTGGGCGGGGGGGGACAAGATGAGCAGTTCTTC. The V gene is TRBV5-1, the J gene TRBJ2-1; 9 bases map to TRBD2. J gave up 8 bases and V 0 bases, and 12 bases lay outside the gene matches. The germline gives CDR1 SGHRS, CDR2 YFSETQ. The CDR3 covers 17 residues.

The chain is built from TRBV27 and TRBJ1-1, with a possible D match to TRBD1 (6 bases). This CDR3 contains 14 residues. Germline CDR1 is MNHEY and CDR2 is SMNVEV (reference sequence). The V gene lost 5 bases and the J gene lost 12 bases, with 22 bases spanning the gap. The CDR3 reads CASSHTTGSVGTFF. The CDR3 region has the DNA TGTGCCAGCAGTCATACTACAGGGTCGGTCGGGACTTTCTTT.

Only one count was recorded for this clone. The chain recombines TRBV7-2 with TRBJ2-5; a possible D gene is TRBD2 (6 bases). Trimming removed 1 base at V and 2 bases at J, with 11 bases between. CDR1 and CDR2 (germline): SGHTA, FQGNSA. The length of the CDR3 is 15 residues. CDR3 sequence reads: CASSLGGLAQETQYF. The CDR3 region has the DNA TGTGCCAGCAGCTTAGGCGGGCTAGCGCAAGAGACCCAGTACTTC.

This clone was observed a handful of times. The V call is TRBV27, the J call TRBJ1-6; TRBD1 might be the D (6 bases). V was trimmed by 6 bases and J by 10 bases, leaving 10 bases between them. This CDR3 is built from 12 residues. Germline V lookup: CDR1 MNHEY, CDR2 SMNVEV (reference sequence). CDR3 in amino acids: CASRLGGSPLHF. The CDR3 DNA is TGTGCCAGCAGATTAGGGGGATCACCCCTCCACTTT.

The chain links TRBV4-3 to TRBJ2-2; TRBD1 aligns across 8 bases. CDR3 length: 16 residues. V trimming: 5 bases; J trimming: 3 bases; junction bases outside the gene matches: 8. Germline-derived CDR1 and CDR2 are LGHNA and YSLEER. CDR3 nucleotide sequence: TGCGCCAGCAGCGGGCCTGGGACAGGTTACACCGGGGAGCTGTTTTTT. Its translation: CASSGPGTGYTGELFF.